These T cell receptor beta chains were read from a single sample in a study of regulatory T cells in long-lasting Graves disease. Via MiXCR, TCRdb re-called the multiplex PCR reads, giving one row per CDR3 protein. The sample holds approximately 350,000 distinct CDR3 sequences, around 15% seen once. These sequences were also reported in another study, on T cells in Graves' hyperthyroidism and ophthalmopathy.

This sample comprised peripheral blood mononuclear cells (PBMCs), obtained at new diagnosis, from a patient treated with antithyroid drugs. All receptors derive from a woman in her late teens or twenties with Graves disease. The CDR3 runs from the conserved cysteine through the conserved F or W. The D gene is left open where the match is weak. Size values are once, few and many counts, or a class for expanded clones, and some rows have none.

CATSSPFTGGSSPDSGANVLTF	TGTGCCACCAGCAGCCCTTTCACGGGGGGGAGTTCCCCCGACTCTGGGGCCAACGTCCTGACTTTC	TRBJ2-6	-	TRBD2	TRBV15
CASSTGQDTEAFF	TGTGCCAGCTCAACTGGACAGGACACTGAAGCTTTCTTT	TRBJ1-1	many	TRBD1	TRBV18
CASSTPPWCPEQFF	TGTGCCAGCAGCACCCCCCCGTGGTGTCCCGAGCAGTTCTTC	TRBJ2-1	many	-	TRBV27
CASTKTGTDNYGYTF	TGTGCCAGCACCAAAACCGGGACGGATAACTATGGCTACACCTTC	TRBJ1-2	many	-	TRBV28
CASSVEGGRAYNEQFF	TGTGCCAGCAGCGTAGAGGGCGGGAGGGCGTACAATGAGCAGTTCTTC	TRBJ2-1	many	TRBD2	TRBV9
CGSSPQAISGANVLTF	TGTGGCAGCTCCCCACAGGCGATCTCTGGGGCCAACGTCCTGACTTTC	TRBJ2-6	-	-	TRBV18
CASTPASRGRETQYF	TGTGCCAGCACCCCCGCGTCTCGTGGAAGGGAGACCCAGTACTTC	TRBJ2-5	-	-	TRBV7-9
CASSFGTDTQYF	TGTGCCAGCAGTTTTGGCACAGATACGCAGTATTTT	TRBJ2-3	many	-	TRBV5-1
CASGGVSYEQYF	TGTGCCAGCGGGGGTGTATCCTACGAGCAGTACTTC	TRBJ2-7	many	-	TRBV28
CSAREGGNYGYTF	TGCAGTGCTAGAGAAGGTGGGAACTATGGCTACACCTTC	TRBJ1-2	many	-	TRBV20-1
CASSFGSNYGYTF	TGTGCCAGCAGTTTTGGCTCTAACTATGGCTACACCTTC	TRBJ1-2	many	-	TRBV12-3/TRBV12-4
CATAGISNEQFF	TGCGCCACCGCGGGAATAAGCAATGAGCAGTTCTTC	TRBJ2-1	many	-	TRBV5-1
CASSYTEYEQYF	TGTGCCAGCAGTTATACGGAGTACGAGCAGTACTTC	TRBJ2-7	-	-	TRBV6-5
CSAQAGVALTYAQYF	TGCAGTGCTCAAGCGGGGGTGGCCCTAACTTATGCGCAGTATTTT	TRBJ2-3	many	TRBD2	TRBV20-1
CASSLDGRRTGELFF	TGTGCCAGCAGCCTCGACGGGAGGAGGACCGGGGAGCTGTTTTTT	TRBJ2-2	-	TRBD2	TRBV3-1
CASSPPGQMNTEAFF	TGTGCCAGCTCACCACCTGGACAGATGAACACTGAAGCTTTCTTT	TRBJ1-1	few	-	TRBV18
CASSQGLLNSPLHF	TGTGCCAGCAGCCAGGGACTGCTTAATTCACCCCTCCACTTT	TRBJ1-6	many	-	TRBV7-9
CSAPLAGGIYEQYF	TGCAGTGCCCCTTTAGCGGGAGGGATCTACGAGCAGTACTTC	TRBJ2-7	few	TRBD2	TRBV20-1
CASGSANSNQPQHF	TGTGCTAGTGGTTCGGCAAATAGCAATCAGCCCCAGCATTTT	TRBJ1-5	many	-	TRBV12-5
CASSHPRTGLANYGYTF	TGTGCCAGCAGCCACCCACGAACAGGATTAGCTAACTATGGCTACACCTTC	TRBJ1-2	many	-	TRBV5-6
CASSLERPSGNEQFF	TGCGCCAGCAGCTTGGAAAGGCCGAGTGGCAATGAGCAGTTCTTC	TRBJ2-1	many	-	TRBV5-1
CASSLLEEGVSQFF	TGTGCCAGCTCACTCTTAGAAGAGGGTGTCTCGCAGTTCTTC	TRBJ2-1	many	-	TRBV18
CASSLLPLQGYEQYF	TGTGCCAGCAGTTTATTACCCCTCCAGGGCTACGAGCAGTACTTC	TRBJ2-7	many	-	TRBV28
CASSSTGGKNIQYF	TGCGCCAGCAGCTCCACAGGGGGGAAAAACATTCAGTACTTC	TRBJ2-4	-	TRBD1	TRBV4-1
CASSQTTGENNQPQHF	TGTGCCAGCAGCCAGACGACAGGGGAGAACAATCAGCCCCAGCATTTT	TRBJ1-5	-	TRBD1	TRBV4-2
CASGVGTSGGVDTQYF	TGTGCCAGCGGCGTTGGGACTAGCGGGGGAGTAGATACGCAGTATTTT	TRBJ2-3	once	TRBD2	TRBV3-1
CASSQGSSWTDTQYF	TGTGCCAGCAGCCAGGGGTCATCATGGACAGATACGCAGTATTTT	TRBJ2-3	many	-	TRBV3-1
CASSETSGTNIQYF	TGTGCCAGCAGTGAGACTAGCGGGACAAACATTCAGTACTTC	TRBJ2-4	many	TRBD2	TRBV6-2/TRBV6-3
CASSPGRNTDTQYF	TGTGCCAGCAGCCCGGGGAGAAACACAGATACGCAGTATTTT	TRBJ2-3	many	-	TRBV7-9
CASSFPGFSGNEQFF	TGTGCCAGCAGCTTTCCAGGTTTCTCTGGCAATGAGCAGTTCTTC	TRBJ2-1	-	-	TRBV7-2
CSAGHGGSRTDTQYF	TGCAGTGCTGGCCACGGCGGATCCCGCACAGATACGCAGTATTTT	TRBJ2-3	-	-	TRBV20-1
CASSVGGSGELFF	TGTGCCAGCAGCGTAGGTGGCTCCGGGGAGCTGTTTTTT	TRBJ2-2	-	-	TRBV9
CASSQNSPLHF	TGTGCCAGCAGCCAAAATTCACCCCTCCACTTT	TRBJ1-6	many	-	TRBV3-1
CASSEDRGRGQPQHF	TGTGCCAGCAGTGAGGACAGGGGGCGCGGTCAGCCCCAGCATTTT	TRBJ1-5	few	TRBD1	TRBV2
CASTHPGTSMHEQFF	TGTGCCAGTACCCACCCCGGGACTAGTATGCATGAGCAGTTCTTC	TRBJ2-1	-	TRBD2	TRBV19
CASTLEAGAETQYF	TGTGCCAGCACCCTGGAGGCGGGGGCGGAGACCCAGTACTTC	TRBJ2-5	-	-	TRBV5-4
CSARAGTSGRVTDTQYF	TGCAGTGCTAGAGCCGGGACTAGCGGGAGGGTCACAGATACGCAGTATTTT	TRBJ2-3	few	TRBD2	TRBV20-1
CASSPRQTHYEQYF	TGTGCCAGCTCACCTAGACAGACTCACTACGAGCAGTACTTC	TRBJ2-7	many	-	TRBV18
CASRPWTGGPAEQYF	TGTGCCAGCAGGCCCTGGACAGGTGGGCCGGCCGAGCAGTACTTC	TRBJ2-7	-	TRBD1	TRBV27
CASSLVPENTEAFF	TGCGCCAGCAGCTTGGTACCAGAGAACACTGAAGCTTTCTTT	TRBJ1-1	many	-	TRBV5-1
CASSYGSSSTYF	TGTGCCAGCAGCTACGGGTCTAGCTCAACGTATTTT	TRBJ2-3	many	-	TRBV7-2